These T cell receptor beta chains were read from a single sample in a study of regulatory T cells in long-lasting Graves disease. TCRdb reanalysed the multiplex PCR reads using MiXCR and keeps one entry per CDR3 protein. The table lists 350,000 to 550,000 distinct CDR3 sequences, approximately 15% of them singletons. The same sample was also studied in work on T cells in Graves' hyperthyroidism and ophthalmopathy.

The sample in question was peripheral blood mononuclear cells (PBMCs), obtained at new diagnosis, from a patient treated with antithyroid drugs. The receptors here all came from a woman aged 45-65 years with Graves disease. Both conserved end residues are part of each CDR3. D genes are given only for firm matches. Clone size is shown for a subset of rows, as once, few, many or a class of expanded clone.

TRBV13	TRBD1	many	TRBJ2-5	CASSTRDRGQQTQYF	TGTGCCAGCAGCACAAGGGACAGGGGGCAGCAGACCCAGTACTTC
TRBV7-3	.	many	TRBJ2-1	CASSPQSSYNEQFF	TGTGCCAGCAGCCCCCAAAGCTCCTACAATGAGCAGTTCTTC
TRBV5-1	TRBD2	few	TRBJ2-7	CASSSLIPGGSSEQYF	TGCGCCAGCAGCTCCCTTATTCCGGGAGGGTCTTCCGAGCAGTACTTC
TRBV20-1	.	few	TRBJ2-7	CSARGPDYEQYF	TGCAGTGCTAGAGGACCCGACTACGAGCAGTACTTC
TRBV6-4	TRBD2	many	TRBJ2-7	CASSDSLNPGLAVHEQYF	TGTGCCAGCAGTGACTCACTAAATCCGGGACTAGCGGTCCACGAGCAGTACTTC
TRBV7-2	.	.	TRBJ2-3	CASSPARDTQYF	TGTGCCAGCAGCCCCGCCCGTGATACGCAGTATTTT
TRBV4-1	TRBD1	few	TRBJ2-7	CASSQYTGTESYEQYF	TGCGCCAGCAGCCAGTATACCGGGACAGAGTCCTACGAGCAGTACTTC
TRBV29-1	.	many	TRBJ1-1	CSVEEGGVGTEAFF	TGCAGCGTTGAAGAGGGGGGCGTAGGTACTGAAGCTTTCTTT
TRBV5-1	TRBD2	many	TRBJ2-1	CASSPASGRFNEQFF	TGCGCCAGCAGCCCAGCTAGCGGGAGGTTTAATGAGCAGTTCTTC
TRBV12-3/TRBV12-4	.	many	TRBJ2-5	CASMPRTGLETQYF	TGTGCCAGCATGCCCCGCACGGGGTTGGAGACCCAGTACTTC
TRBV28	.	many	TRBJ2-1	CASSINPAGPVNEQFF	TGTGCCAGCAGCATAAACCCAGCGGGCCCTGTTAATGAGCAGTTCTTC
TRBV7-2	.	few	TRBJ2-1	CASSLGLRVSYNEQFF	TGTGCCAGCAGCTTAGGGTTAAGGGTCTCCTACAATGAGCAGTTCTTC
TRBV11-2	.	many	TRBJ2-1	CASVGAGRRGEQFF	TGTGCCTCCGTGGGGGCAGGGAGGCGTGGTGAGCAGTTCTTC
TRBV3-1	TRBD2	many	TRBJ2-5	CASSQDSAGAQETQYF	TGTGCCAGCAGCCAAGATTCAGCGGGAGCCCAAGAGACCCAGTACTTC
TRBV4-2	TRBD1	.	TRBJ2-7	CASSQGTGTFYEQYF	TGTGCCAGCAGCCAAGGGACAGGAACCTTCTACGAGCAGTACTTC
TRBV12-3/TRBV12-4	.	many	TRBJ1-5	CASSFGRTSNQPQHF	TGTGCCAGCAGTTTTGGGAGGACTAGCAATCAGCCCCAGCATTTT
TRBV18	TRBD1	many	TRBJ2-7	CASSPETGVHEQYF	TGTGCCAGCTCACCCGAGACAGGGGTCCACGAGCAGTACTTC
TRBV4-1	TRBD2	many	TRBJ2-7	CASSLNLAGLASYEQYF	TGCGCCAGCAGCCTAAACCTAGCGGGCCTGGCCTCCTACGAGCAGTACTTC
TRBV27	TRBD1	few	TRBJ1-2	CASSSLGTGSEYGYTF	TGTGCCAGCAGCTCACTAGGGACAGGGAGTGAGTATGGCTACACCTTC
TRBV7-3	.	.	TRBJ2-1	CASSLPGTGHRF	TGTGCCAGCAGCCTACCCGGGACCGGGCATCGCTTC
TRBV3-1	TRBD2	many	TRBJ2-1	CASSQDTTSGSYEQFF	TGTGCCAGCAGCCAAGATACGACTAGCGGGAGCTATGAGCAGTTCTTC
TRBV7-9	TRBD2	few	TRBJ2-1	CASSQTSGVGNEQFF	TGTGCCAGCAGCCAAACTAGCGGAGTTGGGAATGAGCAGTTCTTC